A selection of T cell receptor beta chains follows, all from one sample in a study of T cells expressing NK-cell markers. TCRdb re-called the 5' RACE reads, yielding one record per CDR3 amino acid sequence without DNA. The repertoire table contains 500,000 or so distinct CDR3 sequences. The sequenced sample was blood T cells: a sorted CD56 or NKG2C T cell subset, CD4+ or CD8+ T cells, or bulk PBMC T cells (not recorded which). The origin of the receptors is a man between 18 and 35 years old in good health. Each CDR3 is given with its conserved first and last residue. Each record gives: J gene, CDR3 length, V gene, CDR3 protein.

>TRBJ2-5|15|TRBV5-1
CASSLDSLNKETQYF
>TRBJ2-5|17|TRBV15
CATSRVRTGNSQETQYF
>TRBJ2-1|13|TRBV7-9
CASTVRVGNEQFF
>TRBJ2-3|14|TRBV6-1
CASSTGLFGDTQYF
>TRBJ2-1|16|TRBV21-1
CASSNTELQNYNEQFF
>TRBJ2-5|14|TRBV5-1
CASSLETGQETQYF
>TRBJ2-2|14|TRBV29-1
CSVDPGGIAGELFF
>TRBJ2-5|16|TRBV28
CASSSTGTSLSGTQYF
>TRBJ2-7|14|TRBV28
CASSSKGLSNEQYF
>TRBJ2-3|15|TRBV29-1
CSVDPTNTYTDTQYF
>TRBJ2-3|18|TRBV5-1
CASSLSATSGRISDTQYF
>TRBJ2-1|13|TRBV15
CATSGLREPEQFF
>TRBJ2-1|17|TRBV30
CARDRVMSVSSYNEQFF
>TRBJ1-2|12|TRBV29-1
CSAYSSNYGYTF
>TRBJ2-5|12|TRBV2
CASSTIEETQYF
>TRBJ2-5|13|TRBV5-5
CASSFSGDVTQYF
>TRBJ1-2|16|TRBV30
CAWSPKRDRGDLGYTF
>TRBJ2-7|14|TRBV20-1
CSATGGSSSYEQYF
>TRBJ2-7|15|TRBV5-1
CASSPIGPPVDEQYF
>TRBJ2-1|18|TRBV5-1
CASSLVGDSGDRYNEQFF
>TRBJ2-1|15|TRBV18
CASSPLDRGYNEQFF
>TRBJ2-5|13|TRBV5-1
CASSSLTQETQYF
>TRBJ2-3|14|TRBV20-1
CSARRRQSTDTQYF
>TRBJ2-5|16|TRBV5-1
CASSLGLAGFKETQYF
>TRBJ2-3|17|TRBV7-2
CASSLVTAEEYTDTQYF
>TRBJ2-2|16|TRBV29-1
CSVASIGRGNTGELFF
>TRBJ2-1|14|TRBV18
CASSPGQAYNEQFF
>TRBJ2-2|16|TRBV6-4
CASSGTSGSNTGELFF
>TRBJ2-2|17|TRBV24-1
CATSDRSGEWNTGELFF
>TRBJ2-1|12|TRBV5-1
CASRLVIHEQFF
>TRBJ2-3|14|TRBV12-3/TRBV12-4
CASTLAGGPDTQYF
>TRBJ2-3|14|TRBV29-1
CSVEEAGRTDTQYF
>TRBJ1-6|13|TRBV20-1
CSASGGVDSPLHF
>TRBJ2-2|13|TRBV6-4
CASSAANTGELFF
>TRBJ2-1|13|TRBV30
CAWSTGTDNEQFF
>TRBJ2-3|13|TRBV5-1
CASRILPTDTQYF
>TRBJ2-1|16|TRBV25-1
CASSVTSGRYYNEQFF
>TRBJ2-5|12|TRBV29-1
CSAHTGQETQYF
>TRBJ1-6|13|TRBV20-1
CSARGQGASPLHF
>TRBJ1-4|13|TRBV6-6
CASSYSIQEKLFF
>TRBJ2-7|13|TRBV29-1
CSVGGLAAYEQYF
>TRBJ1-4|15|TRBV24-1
CATSDFGTGVEKLFF
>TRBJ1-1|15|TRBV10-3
CAITPEGVGGTEAFF
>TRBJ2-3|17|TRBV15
CATSGLSGSAFTDTQYF
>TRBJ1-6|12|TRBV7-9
CASSPERSPLHF
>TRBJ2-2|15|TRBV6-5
CASSYEISVAGELFF
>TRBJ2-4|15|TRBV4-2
CASSQDGQGSNIQYF
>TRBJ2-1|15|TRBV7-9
CASSPIFPRYNEQFF
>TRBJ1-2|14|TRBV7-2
CASIETGAFYGYTF
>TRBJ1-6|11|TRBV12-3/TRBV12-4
CASSPGWPLHF
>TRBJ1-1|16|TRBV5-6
CASSLVPFWSNTEAFF
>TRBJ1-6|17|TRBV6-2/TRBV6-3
CASSHPRQGARNSPLHF
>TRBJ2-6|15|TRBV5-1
CASSTDFSGANVLTF
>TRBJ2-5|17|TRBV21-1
CASDTLLRGCDGETQYF
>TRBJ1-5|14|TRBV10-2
CASSEPGVNQPQHF
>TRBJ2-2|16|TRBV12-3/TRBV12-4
CASSVLAGGGTGELFF
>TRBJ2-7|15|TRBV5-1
CASSLSVGLLYEQYF
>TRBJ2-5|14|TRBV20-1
CSARELAASAAQYF
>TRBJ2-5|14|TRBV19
CASSTIGGRETQYF
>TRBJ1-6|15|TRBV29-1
CSVLTPGLGGSPLHF